The 27 T cell receptor beta chains given below trace back to one sample, sequenced in a study of blood T cell repertoires in COVID-19. Generated by immunoSEQ multiplex PCR, the TCRdb table keeps only in-frame clones and is missing some. Of about 170,000 clones listed, around 90% are singletons. The sequencing sample was made of peripheral blood. The receptors were sampled from a man younger than 35 with COVID-19, enrolled during active disease.

The rearrangement links TRBV7-2 to TRBJ1-2; 8 bases are shared with TRBD1. Germline CDR1 is SGHTA and CDR2 is FQGNSA. This CDR3 is 14 amino acids long. The V and J ends lost 5 bases and 3 bases, in that order; junction bases with no gene match: 5. The chain's CDR3 is CASSTNRGDYGYTF. DNA for the CDR3: TGTGCCAGCAGCACCAACAGGGGGGACTATGGCTACACCTTC.

As DNA, the CDR3 is TGTGCCAGCAGCCCAGAAGGGGTTTGGGGCTACACCTTC. Translating it yields CASSPEGVWGYTF. The V and J genes are TRBV7-8 and TRBJ1-2; a weak D match, TRBD1 (5 bases). Trimming removed 5 bases from V and 8 bases from J, with 15 bases in between. The CDR3 covers 13 residues. Per germline, CDR1 SGHVS and CDR2 FQNEAQ.

The chain carries TRBV4-1 and TRBJ2-7; 7 bases match TRBD1. Germline assignment: CDR1 MGHRA and CDR2 YSYEKL. J was trimmed by 3 bases and V by 0 bases; bases with no gene match: 11. This CDR3 contains 17 residues. CDR3 region: CASSQDRWTGDYYEQYF. The CDR3 nucleotides are TGCGCCAGCAGCCAAGATCGATGGACAGGAGACTACTACGAGCAGTACTTC.

V usage is TRBV28 and J usage is TRBJ1-5; 8 nucleotides match TRBD1. V was pared by 7 bases and J by 4 bases, with 6 bases of the junction left unmatched. The CDR3 totals 14 residues. Germline assignment: CDR1 MDHEN and CDR2 SYDVKM. CDR3 DNA sequence: TGTGCCAGCATCCACAGGGGGGGGAATCAGCCCCAGCATTTT. It codes for CASIHRGGNQPQHF.

This clone was picked up a small number of times. This sequence joins TRBV11-2 and TRBJ1-3; D perhaps matches TRBD1 (5 bases). This CDR3 contains 15 residues. Between the trimmed V and J ends, which lost 5 bases and 1 base, there was a span of 12 bases. Germline V lookup: CDR1 SGHAT, CDR2 FQNNGV. The CDR3 DNA sequence: TGTGCCAGCAGCCGGAAGGGGTTTTCTGGAAACACCATATATTTT. This sequence encodes CASSRKGFSGNTIYF.

This clone has more than one count but fewer than ten. This rearrangement joins TRBV7-9 to TRBJ2-2, with a tentative D call TRBD1 (5 bases). This CDR3 has 14 amino acids. Trimming left V 1 base short and J 3 bases short, with 6 bases between. CDR1 SEHNR and CDR2 FQNEAQ come from the germline V gene (reference sequence). Here the CDR3 reads CASSLVGHTGELFF. CDR3 sequence (DNA): TGTGCCAGCAGCTTAGTGGGGCACACCGGGGAGCTGTTTTTT.

The rearrangement joins TRBV2 to TRBJ1-6, with D perhaps TRBD1 (5 bases). The CDR3 totals 13 residues. CDR1 and CDR2 from the germline V gene are SNHLY and FYNNEI. V lost 7 bases, J lost 5 bases, and 9 bases lay in between. CDR3 sequence: CASKGTNNSPLHF. The CDR3 DNA reads TGTGCCAGCAAGGGGACTAATAATTCACCCCTCCACTTT.

The CDR3 loop reads CASSRTGFNSPLHF. CDR3 in DNA: TGTGCCAGCAGCCGAACAGGGTTTAATTCACCCCTCCACTTT. This chain connects TRBV6-5 to TRBJ1-6; tentative D call: TRBD1 (6 bases). CDR3 length: 14 amino acids. The germline gives CDR1 MNHEY, CDR2 SVGAGI. V was pared by 6 bases and J by 6 bases, with 12 bases between.

The CDR3 is CASSHEVLEQYF. CDR3 DNA sequence: TGTGCCAGCAGCCATGAGGTTCTCGAGCAGTACTTC. The chain has TRBV4-2 and TRBJ2-7, with D unresolved. This CDR3 contains 12 residues. Trimming stripped 3 bases from V and 6 bases from J, with 9 bases between. Germline-derived CDR1 and CDR2 are LGHNA and YNFKEQ.

For this clone: No DNA is shown, since the ends of the CDR3 on it are uncertain; the CDR3 is the one TCRdb lists. The chain is built from TRBV7-5 and TRBJ1-4. TRBV7-5 is recorded as a pseudogene. The CDR3 contains 15 residues when both ends are counted. The chain's CDR3 is CARRIYDCWNEKLLF.

This chain links TRBV27 with TRBJ2-7; 9 nucleotides agree with TRBD2. J lost 6 bases, V lost 5 bases, and 11 bases had no gene match. Germline V CDR1 and CDR2: MNHEY, SMNVEV (reference sequence). The CDR3 consists of 15 residues. The CDR3 DNA reads TGTGCCAGCAGTCCCCCCCGGGGTAGCGGGAGCGAGCAGTACTTC. It encodes CASSPPRGSGSEQYF.

V is TRBV11-2 and J is TRBJ1-5; 7 positions match TRBD1. In germline, CDR1 is SGHAT, CDR2 FQNNGV. There are 15 residues in the CDR3. V trimming: 4 bases; J trimming: 2 bases; junction bases outside the gene matches: 5. In DNA form, the CDR3 reads TGTGCCAGCAGCTCGACAGGGCGAGGCAATCAGCCCCAGCATTTT. Protein: CASSSTGRGNQPQHF.

V and J are TRBV29-1 and TRBJ1-2; tentative D call: TRBD1 (6 bases). This CDR3 has 15 amino acids. The germline V and J ends were trimmed by 5 bases and 0 bases, with 16 bases remaining between them. Germline lookup yields CDR1 SQVTM and CDR2 ANQGSEA. CDR3 protein: CSVSITGLANYGYTF. CDR3 nucleotide sequence: TGCAGCGTTTCAATCACAGGGTTAGCTAACTATGGCTACACCTTC.

The V call is TRBV30, the J call TRBJ1-5, with TRBD1 matching 8 bases. Looked up from germline, CDR1 is GTSNPN and CDR2 is SVGIG (reference sequence). V shed 8 bases, J shed 2 bases, and the junction held 14 bases outside the gene matches. This CDR3 has 16 residues. The CDR3 nucleotides read TGTGCCCTATCCCGGACAGGGCGTATAGGCAATCAGCCCCAGCATTTT. Translating it yields CALSRTGRIGNQPQHF.

The chain recombines TRBV9 with TRBJ2-3; D gene ambiguous. From germline, CDR1 is SGDLS and CDR2 YYNGEE. The CDR3 spans 12 residues. V was trimmed by 1 base and J by 5 bases, leaving 5 bases between them. The CDR3 DNA is TGTGCCAGCAGCGTATCAGGAGATACGCAGTATTTT. Translated: CASSVSGDTQYF.

This CDR3 reads CASSPIGTGEETQYF. For the CDR3, the DNA is TGTGCCAGCAGCCCTATCGGGACAGGGGAAGAGACCCAGTACTTC. The V and J genes are TRBV28 and TRBJ2-5; 10 positions agree with TRBD1. The CDR3 contains 15 residues. Losses at the gene ends were 6 bases for V and 3 bases for J; bases not matched to a gene: 7. Germline CDR1 MDHEN, CDR2 SYDVKM.

To note about this clone: This sample includes further DNA sequences coding for the same CDR3. V and J are TRBV27 and TRBJ2-3; no clear D. Germline V lookup: CDR1 MNHEY, CDR2 SMNVEV (reference sequence). Trimming cost V 3 bases and J 0 bases, with 4 bases left between them. CDR3 length: 13 residues. The CDR3: CASSLGSTDTQYF. In DNA, the CDR3 is TGTGCCAGCAGTTTGGGCAGCACAGATACGCAGTATTTT.

This chain connects TRBV28 to TRBJ2-1, with 10 bases fitting TRBD2. CDR1 is MDHEN, CDR2 SYDVKM, per germline. The trim removed 4 bases at V and 9 bases at J, leaving 9 bases unmatched. CDR3 length: 15 amino acids. The CDR3 bases are TGTGCCAGCAGTTCTGATGGGACTAGCGAGGGTGAGCAGTTCTTC. The encoded protein is CASSSDGTSEGEQFF.

The gene calls are TRBV27 and TRBJ1-5, with TRBD1 matching over 8 bases. Looked up from germline, CDR1 is MNHEY and CDR2 is SMNVEV (reference sequence). The ends lost 6 bases at V and 11 bases at J; junction bases unmatched: 9. This CDR3 region has 13 residues. The chain's CDR3 is CASSPTGGRTQHF. The CDR3 DNA is TGTGCCAGCAGCCCCACAGGGGGTAGGACCCAGCATTTT.

The gene calls are TRBV30 and TRBJ2-1; no reliable D call. The CDR3 loop spans 13 amino acids. Trimming removed 4 bases at V and 3 bases at J, with 10 bases between. Germline lookup yields CDR1 GTSNPN and CDR2 SVGIG (reference sequence). The DNA for the CDR3 is TGTGCCTGGAAACCAGGCAGCTACAATGAGCAGTTCTTC. Its translation is CAWKPGSYNEQFF. Full variable domain (outside the CDR3, taken from reference TRBV30 and TRBJ2-1): SQTIHQWPATLVQPVGSPLSLECTVEGTSNPNLYWYRQAAGRGLQLLFYSVGIGQISSEVPQNLSASRPQDRQFILSSKKLLLSDSGFYLCAWKPGSYNEQFFGPGTRLTVL.

This clone occurred a few times. The V call is TRBV28, the J call TRBJ1-5, with 8 positions matching TRBD1. Germline V gene lookup returns CDR1 MDHEN and CDR2 SYDVKM. The CDR3 extends over 15 amino acids. V dropped 5 bases and J dropped 4; count of bases not matched to a gene: 7. The CDR3 spells CASSPQGAGNQPQHF. CDR3 nucleotides: TGTGCCAGCAGTCCTCAGGGGGCGGGGAATCAGCCCCAGCATTTT.

This chain links TRBV15 with TRBJ2-7; possible D gene TRBD1, 6 bases. Trimming took 0 bases from V and 4 from J, leaving 13 bases between them. In germline, CDR1 is LNHNV, CDR2 YYDKDF (reference sequence). The CDR3 is 15 amino acids. The CDR3 sequence is CATSRETGAIYEQYF. For the CDR3, the DNA is TGTGCCACCAGCAGAGAGACAGGAGCAATTTACGAGCAGTACTTC.

The sample holds one count of this clone. This chain links TRBV9 with TRBJ2-7, with 7 bases that match TRBD2. Per the germline V gene, CDR1 is SGDLS and CDR2 is YYNGEE. Trimming cost V 1 base and J 5 bases; bases outside gene matches: 9. The CDR3 length is 15 residues. CDR3 in DNA: TGTGCCAGCAGCGTAACTGGGCGGGAGAGGAACGAGCAGTACTTC. The encoded protein is CASSVTGRERNEQYF.

The V call is TRBV14, the J call TRBJ1-2, with 9 bases that match TRBD1. V trimming: 5 bases; J trimming: 8 bases; junction bases outside the gene matches: 6. The CDR3 runs to 13 residues. Looked up from germline, CDR1 is SGHDN and CDR2 is FVKESK. As DNA, the CDR3 is TGTGCCAGCAGCTATGGACAGGGGAACGGCTACACCTTC. Translation: CASSYGQGNGYTF.

The chain couples TRBV19 to TRBJ1-3; D is unclear. The CDR3 spans 12 residues. The germline V gene encodes CDR1 LNHDA and CDR2 SQIVND (reference sequence). V was clipped by 7 bases and J by 3 bases, with 7 bases between them. CDR3 region: CASTSFGNTIYF. In DNA form, the CDR3 reads TGTGCCAGTACCAGTTTTGGAAACACCATATATTTT.

The chain carries TRBV27 and TRBJ2-7, with 7 bases matching TRBD1. This CDR3 spans 15 amino acids. V gave up 5 bases and J gave up 0 bases; unmatched junction bases: 7. Germline assignment: CDR1 MNHEY and CDR2 SMNVEV (reference sequence). The CDR3 bases are TGTGCCAGCAGTGCCTCCGGGACAGCCTCCTACGAGCAGTACTTC. It yields the protein CASSASGTASYEQYF.

J is TRBJ2-7 and V is TRBV7-6; a weak D match, TRBD1 (6 bases). The germline V gene encodes CDR1 SGHVS and CDR2 FNYEAQ. CDR3 size: 15 residues. Trimming pared 5 bases from V and 0 bases from J, leaving 14 bases between. This CDR3 is CASSLQGIRSYEQYF. Written as DNA, the CDR3 is TGTGCCAGCAGCCTACAGGGAATTCGCTCCTACGAGCAGTACTTC.